Shown below are 22 T cell receptor beta chains from a single sample sequenced in a study of blood T cell repertoires in COVID-19. Produced via immunoSEQ multiplex PCR; TCRdb's table is partial and in-frame only. Among some 130,000 clones listed, roughly 80% were seen once. The sequenced sample consisted of peripheral blood. The receptors were sampled from a man in his 70s with acute or convalescent COVID-19.

This clone has only one observation. The V call is TRBV7-3, the J call TRBJ2-7; 7 bases match TRBD1. Germline V gene data show CDR1 as SGHTA and CDR2 as FQGTGA. There are 13 residues in the CDR3. The junction had 2 bases not matched to a gene; V was cut back by 3 bases and J by 3 bases. CDR3 nucleotides: TGTGCCAGCAGCTTGGGACAGCTCTACGAGCAGTACTTC. Protein: CASSLGQLYEQYF.

The chain joins TRBV5-1 to TRBJ1-3, with a weak D call TRBD1 (5 bases). Germline CDR1 reads SGHRS; CDR2 reads YFSETQ. Trimming left V 0 bases short and J 4 bases short, with 8 bases between. This CDR3 has 14 residues. The CDR3 sequence: CASSLAGYGNTIYF. The CDR3 nucleotides read TGCGCCAGCAGCTTGGCAGGGTACGGAAACACCATATATTTT.

In regard to this clone: The junction shows a germline mismatch at one end, possibly a read error. The chain has TRBV7-7 and TRBJ2-3; the D gene is possibly TRBD2 (6 bases). Germline assignment: CDR1 SSHAT and CDR2 FNYEAQ (reference sequence). The CDR3 has 17 residues. The CDR3 nucleotides read TGTGCTAGCAGCCCCCTCCCCGGGACTTCCGGCACAGATACGCAGTATTTT. Translated: CASSPLPGTSGTDTQYF.

The CDR3 here is CASSILGQPNEQFF. The CDR3 region has the DNA TGTGCCAGCAGCATCTTGGGCCAGCCCAATGAGCAGTTCTTC. V gene TRBV3-1 (or the pseudogene TRBV3-2) combines with J gene TRBJ2-1, with unresolved D. The CDR3 spans 14 residues. Germline CDR1 is LGHDT and CDR2 is YNNKEL (reference sequence). V lost 5 bases to trimming and J lost 6 bases, with 14 bases between them.

A few counts support this clone. The V call is TRBV12-3 or TRBV12-4, the J call TRBJ2-5, with TRBD1 matching over 8 bases. This CDR3 is built from 13 residues. J gave up 3 bases and V 5 bases, and 2 bases lay outside the gene matches. Written as DNA, the CDR3 is TGTGCCAGCAGTCCGGACAGGGAAGAGACCCAGTACTTC. This translates into CASSPDREETQYF.

The J gene is TRBJ1-6, the V gene TRBV5-1, with 7 bases aligning to TRBD1. Germline V gene sequence: CDR1 SGHRS, CDR2 YFSETQ. CDR3 size: 15 residues. Trimming took 6 bases from V and 7 from J; bases not matched to a gene: 10. CDR3 loop: CASTIGTAENSPLHF. The CDR3 nucleotides are TGCGCCAGCACAATTGGGACAGCCGAAAATTCACCCCTCCACTTT. Using reference TRBV5-1 and TRBJ1-6 for the parts outside the CDR3, the full variable domain is KAGVTQTPRYLIKTRGQQVTLSCSPISGHRSVSWYQQTPGQGLQFLFEYFSETQRNKGNFPGRFSGRQFSNSRSEMNVSTLELGDSALYLCASTIGTAENSPLHFGNGTRLTVT.

J is TRBJ1-2 and V is TRBV7-9, with 7 bases matching TRBD1. J lost 0 bases, V lost 1 base, and 5 bases had no gene match. This CDR3 has 16 amino acids. Germline CDR1 is SEHNR and CDR2 is FQNEAQ (reference sequence). CDR3 loop: CASSLEGDRANYGYTF. CDR3 nucleotides: TGTGCCAGCAGCTTAGAGGGAGACAGGGCTAACTATGGCTACACCTTC.

The CDR3 coding sequence is TGTGCCAGTAGTAGGGACAGGAACATTCAGTACTTC. This translates into CASSRDRNIQYF. The V gene is TRBV19, the J gene TRBJ2-4, with 8 bases that match TRBD1. V shed 4 bases and J 7 bases; nucleotides not matched to a gene: 0. Germline lookup yields CDR1 LNHDA and CDR2 SQIVND (reference sequence). This CDR3 is built from 12 residues.

This clone has only a few counts. The genes are TRBV28 and TRBJ2-1; TRBD2 matches at 10 bases. The CDR3 sequence is 14 residues long. Germline CDR1 reads MDHEN; CDR2 reads SYDVKM. Trimming cost V 8 bases and J 8 bases; bases outside gene matches: 9. In DNA form, the CDR3 reads TGTGCCAGCCGGAGAGCGGGGGGGCGGGATGAGCAGTTCTTC. It yields the protein CASRRAGGRDEQFF.

This clone was detected only once. Other DNA sequences in the same sample also yield this CDR3. The rearrangement uses TRBV5-4 and TRBJ2-7; 8 bases match TRBD2. This CDR3 is built from 13 residues. Losses at the gene ends were 0 bases for V and 5 bases for J; bases not matched to a gene: 1. Germline CDR1 reads SGHNT; CDR2 reads YYREEE (reference sequence). The CDR3, as DNA: TGTGCCAGCAGCTTGGCCGGGGGGGACGAGCAGTACTTC. Protein product: CASSLAGGDEQYF.

The rearrangement uses TRBV5-1 and TRBJ2-3; TRBD1 matches 9 bases. Trimming cost V 7 bases and J 2 bases; bases outside gene matches: 20. Germline CDR1 reads SGHRS; CDR2 reads YFSETQ. CDR3 length: 19 residues. CDR3 region: CASSPRPLGQGGPTDTQYF. In nucleotides, the CDR3 is TGCGCCAGCTCCCCCCGCCCTTTGGGACAGGGAGGCCCCACAGATACGCAGTATTTT.

This clone was recorded only once. J is TRBJ2-7 and V is TRBV6-5, with TRBD1 as a possible D gene (7 bases). Germline loops: CDR1 MNHEY, CDR2 SVGAGI. This CDR3 region has 13 residues. Trimming took off 6 bases at V and 5 bases at J, with 14 bases between the two ends. CDR3 protein: CASRGGGGNEQYF. The CDR3 DNA follows: TGTGCCAGCAGAGGAGGGGGCGGGAACGAGCAGTACTTC.

The chain links TRBV7-5 to TRBJ2-1; no DNA check was done on the table's D call, TRBD1. TRBV7-5 corresponds to a pseudogene. The CDR3 is 18 amino acids. CDR3 sequence: CARSSRTGSCDGEHEQFF. Here the CDR3 DNA reads TGTGCCAGAAGCTCCCGGACAGGGAGTTGTGATGGGGAGCATGAGCAGTTCTTC.

CDR3 bases: TGTGCCAGCAGCCAAGGTGGCACAGGGGCTGGCGAGCAGTTCTTC. Its protein is CASSQGGTGAGEQFF. The V call is TRBV4-2, the J call TRBJ2-1; TRBD1 matches at 7 bases. CDR3 length: 15 residues. CDR1 is LGHNA, CDR2 YNFKEQ, per germline. The ends lost 1 base at V and 10 bases at J; junction bases unmatched: 10.

CDR3 loop: CASSSGTGGLVVEKLFF. CDR3 coding DNA: TGTGCCAGCAGCTCCGGGACAGGGGGTCTGGTGGTTGAAAAACTGTTTTTT. This chain joins TRBV28 and TRBJ1-4; 11 nucleotides line up with TRBD1. The junction had 13 bases not matched to a gene; V was cut back by 6 bases and J by 7 bases. CDR3 length: 17 residues. Germline V gene lookup returns CDR1 MDHEN and CDR2 SYDVKM.

CDR3 region: CASSFAGAGNTIYF. CDR3 nucleotides: TGTGCCAGCAGTTTTGCAGGGGCAGGAAACACCATATATTTT. This sequence joins TRBV27 and TRBJ1-3, with D possibly being TRBD1 (6 bases). V dropped 3 bases and J dropped 4 bases, with 10 bases sitting between them. The CDR3 is 14 amino acids. Germline assignment: CDR1 MNHEY and CDR2 SMNVEV (reference sequence).

In this sample, this clone turned up a few times. V usage is TRBV19 and J usage is TRBJ1-5; 9 nucleotides match TRBD1. The length of the CDR3 is 14 residues. Germline CDR1 and CDR2: LNHDA and SQIVND (reference sequence). Trimming removed 3 bases from V and 8 bases from J; junction bases left unmatched: 5. CDR3 in amino acids: CASSMGQGMEPQHF. CDR3 coding DNA: TGTGCCAGTAGTATGGGACAGGGCATGGAGCCCCAGCATTTT.

The gene calls are TRBV19 and TRBJ2-3; D is undetermined. Trimming took 5 bases from V and 4 from J, leaving 13 bases between them. This CDR3 contains 14 residues. Germline V gene sequence: CDR1 LNHDA, CDR2 SQIVND (reference sequence). CDR3 DNA sequence: TGTGCCAGTAGTGTTCCAACTACCCCAGATACGCAGTATTTT. Its translation: CASSVPTTPDTQYF.

The chain couples TRBV3-1 (or the pseudogene TRBV3-2) to TRBJ2-2; TRBD2 aligns across 12 bases. The CDR3 extends over 18 amino acids. The germline CDR1 and CDR2 sequences are LGHDT and YNNKEL (reference sequence). The J segment lost 0 bases and the V segment lost 4 bases, leaving 6 bases of the junction unmatched. CDR3 region: CASSLGLAGPSNTGELFF. The CDR3 bases are TGTGCCAGCAGCCTCGGACTAGCGGGACCCTCGAACACCGGGGAGCTGTTTTTT.

The chain employs TRBV5-1 and TRBJ2-1; TRBD2 might be the D (6 bases). CDR3 size: 16 residues. Trimming cost V 0 bases and J 7 bases, with 17 bases left between them. The germline V gene has CDR1 SGHRS and CDR2 YFSETQ. In DNA form, the CDR3 reads TGCGCCAGCAGCTTGGGCCCCGGGACTGGACTTAATGAGCAGTTCTTC. It translates to CASSLGPGTGLNEQFF.

The chain links TRBV19 to TRBJ1-5; D unclear. Germline V gives CDR1 LNHDA, CDR2 SQIVND (reference sequence). The V end was cut by 9 bases, the J end by 2 bases, with 17 bases between. This CDR3 has 15 amino acids. The CDR3 reads CASCQSGLGNQPQHF. The DNA of the CDR3 is TGTGCCAGCTGTCAATCCGGTTTGGGCAATCAGCCCCAGCATTTT.

V and J are TRBV5-1 and TRBJ1-1, with a possible D match to TRBD1 (5 bases). The CDR3 loop spans 13 amino acids. Germline-derived CDR1 and CDR2 are SGHRS and YFSETQ. The V end lost 3 bases, the J end lost 1 base, and 7 bases lay between the germline ends. The CDR3: CASSYDRNTEAFF. CDR3 DNA: TGCGCCAGCAGCTATGACAGGAACACTGAAGCTTTCTTT.